Reported below is one T cell receptor (delta chain). TCRdb repeated clone calling on the reads with CATT. This table has 9,100 or so delta-chain clones, 1.6% appearing once. The source of the sample is a study of gamma-delta chains in newborns, infants, children. Study in general: Polyclonal expansion of innate γδ T cells after birth follows microbial exposure.

V lost 0 bases and J lost 1; bases outside the gene matches: 8. This CDR3 region has 19 residues. The germline V gene has CDR1 TSWWSYY and CDR2 QGS. This rearrangement joins TRDV1 to TRDJ1, with 13 bases matching TRDD3. The sequence was obtained from a child who was a newborn, infant or young child, either healthy, febrile or measles-vaccinated (not recorded which). The source material was blood. The CDR3 loop reads CALGELALLGDTRTDKLIF. In DNA form, the CDR3 reads TGTGCTCTTGGGGAACTGGCATTACTGGGGGATACGCGCACCGATAAACTCATCTTT.